This T cell receptor beta chain is drawn from a study of T-cell reconstitution after alpha-beta-depleted transplantation in children. General study points: Roughly two months post-transplant, alpha-beta T cells reportedly originated from several hundred graft clones that had expanded. High day-60 TCRbeta diversity in some patients came from surviving recipient T cells and thymic progenitors. The main origin of T-cell counts and diversity one year after transplant was newly produced T cells.

The V and J ends lost 6 bases and 4 bases respectively, with 15 bases between them. The CDR3 extends over 13 amino acids. From germline, CDR1 is DFQATT and CDR2 SNEGSKA (reference sequence). Unique molecular identifiers were incorporated into the prepared TCRbeta library. Via MiXCR, TCRdb re-called the PCR reads, giving one row per CDR3 protein. This sample yields some 550,000 distinct CDR3 sequences, of which 23% are seen a single time; around 14% belongs to the top ten. On this clonotype: Its antigen is unknown.

The specimen was PBMCs, mostly from graft donor cells, collected 360 days after TCRalphabeta/CD19-depleted stem cell transplant. The sequence was obtained from a boy under two years old who had a stem cell transplant for acute myeloid leukemia, so the T cells may come from the graft donor. This chain joins TRBV20-1 and TRBJ2-5; the D gene is possibly TRBD2 (6 bases). The CDR3 is CSAPKGGVETQYF. The DNA of the CDR3 is TGCAGTGCCCCAAAGGGCGGGGTAGAGACCCAGTACTTC.